This T cell receptor beta chain was obtained from a study of Ad26.COV2.S vaccination and SARS-CoV-2 variants. The germline V gene has CDR1 SNHLY and CDR2 FYNNEI. The CDR3 is made up of 13 amino acids. Trimming took 5 bases from V and 3 from J, leaving 8 bases between them. The sample holds one count of this clone. Antigen specificity is unknown. The treatment here: 19 received Ad26.COV2.S at low or high dose, single or two shots; about five received placebo; per-sample allocation not given. On day 63 after the first injection, vaccine and placebo recipients gave samples. Wuhan-strain spike was delivered by a replication-incompetent Ad26 vector. Regarding the study as a whole: Spike-specific TCR breadth was greater after Ad26.COV2.S than placebo.

Measured with immunoSEQ multiplex PCR; TCRdb has only the in-frame clones, and not every one. The sample consists of fewer than 800,000 clones, roughly 90% of them appearing once. Sequencing was performed on peripheral blood, taken in a trial of Ad26.COV2.S vaccine versus placebo. This receptor was taken from a person between 18 and 59 years old who received the Ad26.COV2.S COVID-19 vaccine or a placebo. The rearrangement uses TRBV2 and TRBJ1-3; D might be TRBD1 (6 bases). The CDR3 nucleotides read TGTGCCAGCAGTCAACAGGGTGGAAACACCATATATTTT. Its translation is CASSQQGGNTIYF. The full variable domain, rest sourced from reference TRBV2 and TRBJ1-3, is EPEVTQTPSHQVTQMGQEVILRCVPISNHLYFYWYRQILGQKVEFLVSFYNNEISEKSEIFDDQFSVERPDGSNFTLKIRSTKLEDSAMYFCASSQQGGNTIYFGEGSWLTVV.